The source of this T cell receptor (beta chain) is a study of blood T cell repertoires in COVID-19. Assay: immunoSEQ multiplex PCR; the TCRdb copy retains only in-frame clones and omits some. The profile shows approximately 75,000 clones, 65% to 90% of them singletons. V shed 5 bases, J shed 6 bases, and the junction held 7 bases outside the gene matches. Germline-derived CDR1 and CDR2 are MNHEY and SMNVEV (reference sequence). The CDR3 consists of 14 residues. The material sequenced was peripheral blood. This clonotype originated in a man of 80 years or more with COVID-19, enrolled during active disease. The rearrangement uses TRBV27 and TRBJ1-2; 9 bases line up with TRBD1. CDR3: CASSQDRGYHGYTF. CDR3 coding DNA: TGTGCCAGCAGTCAGGACAGGGGATATCATGGCTACACCTTC.